These T cell receptor beta chains were read from a single sample in a study of T cell responses to AZD1222 COVID-19 vaccine. This table comes from immunoSEQ multiplex PCR, and its TCRdb copy is limited to in-frame clones, with some not included. The data show about 120,000 clones, about 91% seen once. The sequences come from peripheral blood, collected on day 0 of AZD1222 vaccination. The receptors derive from an adult in good health. CDR3s include the opening cysteine and the closing phenylalanine or tryptophan. D genes are given only for firm matches. Rows give clone size only sometimes, using once, few, many, or a class for an expanded clone.

D gene | clone size | J gene | V gene | CDR3 DNA | CDR3 protein
TRBD1 | NA | TRBJ1-1 | TRBV29-1 | TGCAGCGTTAACGAGGGGGCGGACACTGAAGCTTTCTTT | CSVNEGADTEAFF
NA | NA | TRBJ1-4 | TRBV3-1/TRBV3-2 | TGTGCCAGCAGCCCGGGAATGGCGGAAAAACTGTTTTTT | CASSPGMAEKLFF
NA | NA | TRBJ1-2 | TRBV27 | TGTGCCAGCAGTATACAGCCAAACTATGGCTACACCTTC | CASSIQPNYGYTF
TRBD1 | NA | TRBJ1-4 | TRBV9 | TGTGCCAGCAGCGCCCACCCGGGACAGTCGGCTAATGAAAAACTGTTTTTT | CASSAHPGQSANEKLFF
NA | once | TRBJ2-1 | TRBV19 | TGTGCCAGTCAGGGGTTATTATCGGGTGAGCAGTTCTTC | CASQGLLSGEQFF
NA | NA | TRBJ2-5 | TRBV7-6 | TGTGCCAGTCGTCCGGTAGGCGGAGAGGAGACCCAGTACTTC | CASRPVGGEETQYF
TRBD1 | NA | TRBJ1-5 | TRBV7-2 | TGTGCCAGCAGCCAACAAAGGGGACAGACATTTCATCAGCCCCAGCATTTT | CASSQQRGQTFHQPQHF
NA | NA | TRBJ1-1 | TRBV5-4 | TGTGCCAGCAGCTTGGGGGGGAGGGGCACTGAAGCTTTCTTT | CASSLGGRGTEAFF
TRBD1 | NA | TRBJ2-7 | TRBV7-2 | TGTGCCAGCAGCTTAGGAGGACAGGAACTCTACGAGCAGTACTTC | CASSLGGQELYEQYF
NA | large | TRBJ2-5 | TRBV6-5 | TGTGCCAGCAGTTACGGGGCTCGGGAGACCCAGTACTTC | CASSYGARETQYF
NA | NA | TRBJ1-2 | TRBV28 | TGTGCCAGCAGTTTGATCGGCAGGACCAAAGCTAACTATGGCTACACCTTC | CASSLIGRTKANYGYTF
NA | NA | TRBJ1-1 | TRBV9 | TGTGCCAGCAGCGTAGAACCAAATCCCGTGGCTTTCTTT | CASSVEPNPVAFF
NA | NA | TRBJ1-3 | TRBV9 | TGTGCCAGCAGCGTAAGTCTGGGTGAAGCTGGAAACACCATATATTTT | CASSVSLGEAGNTIYF
NA | NA | TRBJ1-5 | TRBV27 | TGTGCCAGCAGTTTGTCGGGGGCGGGTCAGCCCCAGCATTTT | CASSLSGAGQPQHF
NA | NA | TRBJ1-5 | TRBV2 | TGTGCCAGCAGGAGGGGGGATGAACTAGGTCAGCCCCAGCATTTT | CASRRGDELGQPQHF
NA | NA | TRBJ1-6 | TRBV5-1 | TGCGCCAGCAGCTTGGGGGGTAGAAGCGCCCTGGCTTCACCCCTCCACTTT | CASSLGGRSALASPLHF
NA | NA | TRBJ1-1 | TRBV5-1 | TGCGCCAGCAGCTTGGCCGGGGGGCGCACTGAAGCTTTCTTT | CASSLAGGRTEAFF
TRBD1 | NA | TRBJ2-2 | TRBV5-4 | TGTGCCAGCAGCACGGGGACAGAGAACACCGGGGAGCTGTTTTTT | CASSTGTENTGELFF
NA | NA | TRBJ1-1 | TRBV6-5 | TGTGCCAGCAGTTCACCGGGACGGAAGAGCACTGAAGCTTTCTTT | CASSSPGRKSTEAFF
TRBD1 | NA | TRBJ1-2 | TRBV7-9 | TGTGCCAGCAGCTCGGACAGGGGCAGCTATGGCTACACCTTC | CASSSDRGSYGYTF
TRBD1 | NA | TRBJ1-1 | TRBV18 | TGTGCCAGCTCACCTACAGGGGGTAACACTGAAGCTTTCTTT | CASSPTGGNTEAFF
NA | NA | TRBJ1-5 | TRBV19 | TGTGCCAGTAGTATAGGAGGCAGTTATAGCAATCAGCCCCAGCATTTT | CASSIGGSYSNQPQHF
TRBD1 | NA | TRBJ1-6 | TRBV28 | TGTGCCAGCAGTTTTGGGACAGGGTTAGATAATTCACCCCTCCACTTT | CASSFGTGLDNSPLHF
NA | NA | TRBJ2-1 | TRBV10-2 | TGCGCCAGCAGTGCACCGGCCGCGGGGCTCTACAATGAGCAGTTCTTC | CASSAPAAGLYNEQFF
NA | NA | TRBJ1-1 | TRBV27 | TGTGCCAGCAGTTTAAGTTGGGGCAGGTCAATAGGGAACACTGAAGCTTTCTTT | CASSLSWGRSIGNTEAFF
NA | once | TRBJ2-1 | TRBV10-3 | TGTGCCATCAGGGGGGGCGGGAGAGAAAGCTCCTACAATGAGCAGTTCTTC | CAIRGGGRESSYNEQFF
NA | NA | TRBJ1-2 | TRBV6-5 | TGTGCCAGCCCTATAAAGGAACATTTAAACTATGGCTACACCTTC | CASPIKEHLNYGYTF
TRBD1 | once | TRBJ1-2 | TRBV7-2 | TGTGCCAGCAGCTCCCGACAGGGGACTGGCTACACCTTC | CASSSRQGTGYTF
NA | NA | TRBJ1-3 | TRBV9 | TGTGCCAGCAGCAAAAGAGGGGGGGACACTGGAAACACCATATATTTT | CASSKRGGDTGNTIYF
NA | NA | TRBJ2-7 | TRBV7-6 | TGTGCCAGCAGCTTGGACGGAAGCTACGAGCAGTACTTC | CASSLDGSYEQYF
NA | NA | TRBJ2-2 | TRBV9 | TGTGCCAGCAGCTCCAGGGGGGGGCTCACCGGGGAGCTGTTTTTT | CASSSRGGLTGELFF
NA | NA | TRBJ2-7 | TRBV2 | TGTGCCAGCAGTTCAGCGGCGGGCCTGGCCGAGCAGTACTTC | CASSSAAGLAEQYF
NA | NA | TRBJ2-3 | TRBV5-6 | TGTGCCAGCAGCTTGGGACTAGACACAGATACGCAGTATTTT | CASSLGLDTDTQYF
TRBD1 | NA | TRBJ1-2 | TRBV9 | TGTGCCAGCAGCGCAGGCGGGACAGGGGTTAGCTACACCTTC | CASSAGGTGVSYTF
NA | NA | TRBJ1-3 | TRBV9 | TGTGCCAGCAGCGTGGGGCCCCGGAGCGACTCTGGAAACACCATATATTTT | CASSVGPRSDSGNTIYF
NA | NA | TRBJ1-6 | TRBV7-3 | TGTGCCAGCAGTCGGGGGGTCCAGACACCCCTCCACTTT | CASSRGVQTPLHF
NA | NA | TRBJ1-6 | TRBV28 | TGTGCCAGCAGTCGGGGGGCAGAGTGGCGTTCACCCCTCCACTTT | CASSRGAEWRSPLHF
TRBD2 | once | TRBJ2-2 | TRBV3-1/TRBV3-2 | TGTGCCAGCAGTCGACGGGAGGGCCTCGGCGGGGAGCTGTTTTTT | CASSRREGLGGELFF
TRBD1 | few | TRBJ1-2 | TRBV7-2 | TGTGCCAGCAGCTTCGATCGGACAGGGGGTAGTAACTATGGCTACACCTTC | CASSFDRTGGSNYGYTF
NA | NA | TRBJ2-7 | TRBV3-1/TRBV3-2 | TGTGCCAGCAGCCAAGATCGGGGGAGTAGTATTTTCTACGAGCAGTACTTC | CASSQDRGSSIFYEQYF
NA | NA | TRBJ2-2 | TRBV5-6 | TGTGCCAGCAGCGACCGGGGACGGGGGACCGGGGAGCTGTTTTTT | CASSDRGRGTGELFF
NA | few | TRBJ1-1 | TRBV6-2/TRBV6-3 | TGTGCCAGCAGTTACGGAGGAGGGAACACTGAAGCTTTCTTT | CASSYGGGNTEAFF
NA | NA | TRBJ2-1 | TRBV7-2 | TGTGCCAGCAGCTTAGTGGACTCGGCTCAGGGTGAGCAGTTCTTC | CASSLVDSAQGEQFF
NA | NA | TRBJ1-2 | TRBV10-3 | TGTGCCATCAGTGAGGGACAGAGCTATGGCTACACCTTC | CAISEGQSYGYTF
NA | NA | TRBJ2-3 | TRBV6-6 | TGTGCCAGCAGTTCTGAGGTGGGGCGCACAGATACGCAGTATTTT | CASSSEVGRTDTQYF
NA | NA | TRBJ1-5 | TRBV6-5 | TGTGCCAGCAGTTACTCGGTCGGGAATCAGCCCCAGCATTTT | CASSYSVGNQPQHF